Following are 16 T cell receptor beta chains from one sample sequenced in a study of blood T cell repertoires in COVID-19. Method: immunoSEQ multiplex PCR; TCRdb's copy keeps in-frame clones and lacks some. Seen here are approximately 160,000 clones, roughly four fifths observed once, and the top ten hold roughly 13%. Sequenced: peripheral blood. All receptors derive from a man aged 65-85 years who had recovered from COVID-19.

This rearrangement joins TRBV27 to TRBJ2-1; D possibly corresponds to TRBD2 (5 bases). Trimming removed 6 bases from V and 9 bases from J, with 12 bases in between. Germline V gene sequence: CDR1 MNHEY, CDR2 SMNVEV (reference sequence). This CDR3 has 12 residues. The CDR3: CASRGSKGEQFF. For the CDR3, the DNA is TGTGCCAGCAGGGGGAGTAAGGGTGAGCAGTTCTTC.

This clone was seen only once. The J gene is TRBJ2-7, the V gene TRBV3-1 (or the pseudogene TRBV3-2), with 7 nucleotides matching TRBD2. J was trimmed by 5 bases and V by 2 bases; bases with no gene match: 3. In germline, CDR1 is LGHDT, CDR2 YNNKEL (reference sequence). This CDR3 is 13 amino acids long. DNA of the CDR3: TGTGCCAGCAGCCAACGAGCGGGAAACGAGCAGTACTTC. It is translated as CASSQRAGNEQYF.

V usage is TRBV6-5 and J usage is TRBJ2-7, with D possibly being TRBD1 (5 bases). V lost 7 bases, J lost 6 bases, and 19 bases lay in between. This CDR3 is 14 amino acids long. Germline V lookup: CDR1 MNHEY, CDR2 SVGAGI. The CDR3 nucleotides are TGTGCCAGCACCCCCGACAGCCAAGTTGGCGAGCAGTACTTC. This translates into CASTPDSQVGEQYF.

The chain combines TRBV7-2 with TRBJ1-2, with 9 bases fitting TRBD1. With 6 bases clipped from V and 8 bases from J, the junction kept 16 bases outside the gene matches. The CDR3 sequence is 16 residues long. The germline gives CDR1 SGHTA, CDR2 FQGNSA. The CDR3 spells CASSDLTGGEGKGYTF. CDR3 nucleotide sequence: TGTGCCAGCAGTGATCTAACAGGGGGCGAAGGGAAGGGCTACACCTTC. Full variable domain (missing parts from reference TRBV7-2 and TRBJ1-2): GAGVSQSPSNKVTEKGKDVELRCDPISGHTALYWYRQSLGQGLEFLIYFQGNSAPDKSGLPSDRFSAERTGGSVSTLTIQRTQQEDSAVYLCASSDLTGGEGKGYTFGSGTRLTVV.

This chain links TRBV5-4 with TRBJ2-7; D is possibly TRBD1 (6 bases). The CDR3 runs 15 residues. Trimming cost V 7 bases and J 5 bases, with 22 bases left between them. Germline values: CDR1 SGHNT, CDR2 YYREEE (reference sequence). The CDR3 spells CASGVGAGKTHEQYF. DNA of the CDR3: TGTGCCAGCGGCGTGGGGGCTGGAAAAACGCACGAGCAGTACTTC.

J is TRBJ2-1 and V is TRBV28; a possible D gene is TRBD1 (5 bases). Trimming stripped 0 bases from V and 6 bases from J, with 12 bases between. This CDR3 contains 15 residues. Germline lookup yields CDR1 MDHEN and CDR2 SYDVKM. This chain's CDR3 is CASSLWDKLSNEQFF. In nucleotides, the CDR3 is TGTGCCAGCAGTTTATGGGACAAACTCTCCAATGAGCAGTTCTTC.

The V call is TRBV28, the J call TRBJ2-2; the match to TRBD1 covers 7 bases. V lost 4 bases and J lost 4; bases outside the gene matches: 3. This CDR3 contains 14 residues. Germline V gene lookup returns CDR1 MDHEN and CDR2 SYDVKM. The chain's CDR3 is CASSWGQPTGELFF. CDR3 nucleotide sequence: TGTGCCAGCAGTTGGGGACAGCCCACCGGGGAGCTGTTTTTT.

This clone was counted a few times. The chain employs TRBV7-2 and TRBJ1-1; TRBD1 matches 8 bases. V gave up 6 bases and J gave up 13 bases; unmatched junction bases: 16. Germline V lookup: CDR1 SGHTA, CDR2 FQGNSA. The CDR3 runs to 14 residues. CDR3 DNA: TGTGCCAGCAGAACTGACAGGGGCGGGTTGTTGGTTTTCTTT. Translation: CASRTDRGGLLVFF.

The chain joins TRBV7-2 to TRBJ2-6; 15 nucleotides align to TRBD2. J lost 3 bases, V lost 1 base, and 4 bases had no gene match. This CDR3 contains 19 residues. Germline CDR1 SGHTA, CDR2 FQGNSA. The CDR3: CASSLGTSGRAGGANVLTF. The CDR3 DNA is TGTGCCAGCAGCTTAGGGACTAGCGGGAGGGCCGGTGGGGCCAACGTCCTGACTTTC.

This clone was recorded a few times. The chain is built from TRBV27 and TRBJ1-6, with D unresolved. Germline CDR1 reads MNHEY; CDR2 reads SMNVEV (reference sequence). The CDR3 totals 14 residues. Deletions cut 8 bases from V and 5 bases from J, with 13 bases between. In DNA form, the CDR3 reads TGTGCCAGCTCCGCCCGGGATAATAATTCACCCCTCCACTTT. Translation: CASSARDNNSPLHF.

This chain joins TRBV5-8 and TRBJ2-7, with D tentatively TRBD1 (5 bases). V shed 2 bases and J shed 0 bases, with 9 bases lying between them. CDR3 length: 14 amino acids. Germline CDR1 reads SGHTS; CDR2 reads YDEGEE. The CDR3 reads CASSFRVNSYEQYF. In nucleotides, the CDR3 is TGTGCCAGCAGCTTCAGGGTCAACTCCTACGAGCAGTACTTC.

The chain recombines TRBV23-1 with TRBJ2-3; TRBD1 agrees at 8 bases. TRBV23-1 is known as an ORF, though its function is uncertain. The ends lost 7 bases at V and 2 bases at J; junction bases unmatched: 5. The CDR3 contains 14 residues. CDR3 region: CASNTDRVTDTQYF. The CDR3 DNA sequence: TGCGCCAGCAACACGGACAGGGTCACAGATACGCAGTATTTT.

The V and J genes are TRBV18 and TRBJ1-1, with no clear D. This CDR3 has 12 amino acids. Trimming stripped 1 base from V and 7 bases from J, with 7 bases between. Germline CDR1 is KGHSH and CDR2 is LQKENI. For the CDR3, the DNA is TGTGCCAGCTCACCACGGGCAGGTGAAGCTTTCTTT. This sequence encodes CASSPRAGEAFF.

The rearrangement uses TRBV15 and TRBJ2-3, with D tentatively TRBD1 (6 bases). Germline assignment: CDR1 LNHNV and CDR2 YYDKDF (reference sequence). CDR3 length: 13 amino acids. Trimming shortened V by 8 bases and J by 4 bases, and 13 bases separated the two germline ends. The CDR3 here is CATGTRGADTQYF. The CDR3 DNA follows: TGTGCCACCGGTACCAGGGGCGCAGATACGCAGTATTTT.

The gene calls are TRBV7-2 and TRBJ1-2, with a possible D match to TRBD1 (5 bases). CDR3 size: 12 residues. Germline V gene lookup returns CDR1 SGHTA and CDR2 FQGNSA. V dropped 2 bases and J dropped 10 bases, with 11 bases sitting between them. The CDR3 loop reads CASSLRGNDYTF. CDR3 bases: TGTGCCAGCAGCTTAAGGGGTAACGACTACACCTTC.

Regarding this clone: Additional DNA sequences in this sample encode the identical CDR3. This chain joins TRBV12-3 or TRBV12-4 and TRBJ1-2; 8 bases map to TRBD1. J gave up 6 bases and V 5 bases, and 5 bases lay outside the gene matches. This CDR3 is 13 amino acids long. The CDR3 region is CASSLGQGDGYTF. CDR3 sequence (DNA): TGTGCCAGCAGTCTCGGACAGGGAGATGGCTACACCTTC.